This T cell receptor beta chain appears in the sequencing data of a study of blood T cell repertoires in COVID-19. On the study more broadly: Samples of COVID-19 (acute and convalescent) were obtained from the United States, Italy and Spain. PBMCs, B-cell-depleted T cells, or T cells provided the cDNA or gDNA that made up the material.

Trimming removed 3 bases at V and 8 bases at J, with 16 bases between. Looked up from germline, CDR1 is SGHKS and CDR2 is YYEKEE (reference sequence). This CDR3 is built from 14 residues. Source study methods: Cell counts per sample came from amplifying reference gene primers. Measured with immunoSEQ multiplex PCR; TCRdb has only the in-frame clones, and not every one. That table furnishes V, J and clone size, whereas the DNA furnished D and trimming. The sample holds about 260,000 clones; around 86% are singletons and the top ten take over 1.2%. The sample was peripheral blood. The J gene is TRBJ2-3, the V gene TRBV5-5, with a tentative D call TRBD1 (5 bases). The clonotype originates from a woman aged 40-49 years who had recovered from COVID-19. In DNA, the CDR3 is TGTGCCAGCAGCTCCGTAGGGGCCACCCTTACGCAGTATTTT. This encodes CASSSVGATLTQYF. The full variable domain, completed using reference TRBV5-5 and TRBJ2-3, is DAGVTQSPTHLIKTRGQQVTLRCSPISGHKSVSWYQQVLGQGPQFIFQYYEKEERGRGNFPDRFSARQFPNYSSELNVNALLLGDSALYLCASSSVGATLTQYFGPGTRLTVL.